These 23 T cell receptor beta chains were sequenced from one sample in a study of T-cell reconstitution after alpha-beta-depleted transplantation in children. This sample's TCRbeta library carried unique molecular identifier barcodes. One entry per CDR3 protein, called by TCRdb with MiXCR from the PCR reads. The repertoire includes about 440,000 distinct CDR3 sequences, about 40% of them detected once, and 27% sits in the top ten. The sequenced sample was PBMCs, obtained before TCRalphabeta/CD19-depleted stem cell transplant. The receptor source for this set is a girl aged 2 to 10 with aplastic anemia, due to receive a stem cell transplant.

The sample holds many counts of this clonotype. The chain recombines TRBV20-1 with TRBJ2-7; 7 positions match TRBD2. Germline trimming cut 2 bases from V and 3 bases from J; bases unmatched to any gene: 10. Germline assignment: CDR1 DFQATT and CDR2 SNEGSKA (reference sequence). This CDR3 has 15 residues. This chain's CDR3 is CSARPGLAAFYEQYF. CDR3 nucleotides: TGCAGTGCTAGACCTGGCCTAGCGGCATTCTACGAGCAGTACTTC.

This clonotype was counted a single time. This chain uses TRBV29-1 with TRBJ2-1; TRBD1 aligns across 7 bases. V was clipped by 7 bases and J by 5 bases; unmatched bases: 8. This CDR3 contains 13 residues. Germline values: CDR1 SQVTM, CDR2 ANQGSEA. CDR3: CSAFTGVDNEQFF. The CDR3 bases are TGCAGCGCTTTTACAGGGGTGGACAATGAGCAGTTCTTC.

This clonotype came up a few times. The genes are TRBV20-1 and TRBJ2-1, with 16 bases identical to TRBD2. CDR3 size: 18 residues. CDR1 and CDR2 (germline): DFQATT, SNEGSKA (reference sequence). V was pared by 5 bases and J by 0 bases, with 7 bases of the junction left unmatched. The CDR3 sequence: CSAPPGLAGGSSYNEQFF. The CDR3, as DNA: TGCAGTGCTCCCCCGGGACTAGCGGGAGGGAGCTCCTACAATGAGCAGTTCTTC.

This clonotype was detected only once. The rearrangement joins TRBV12-3 or TRBV12-4 to TRBJ2-3; no clear D. Between the trimmed V and J ends, which lost 4 bases and 3 bases, there was a span of 11 bases. CDR3 length: 14 residues. The DNA of the CDR3 is TGTGCCAGCAGTTGGGCGGTTAGAACAGATACGCAGTATTTT. It translates to CASSWAVRTDTQYF.

The CDR3 spells CASSGGPRSSHEQFF. The CDR3 nucleotides are TGTGCCAGCAGCGGTGGACCGAGGAGTTCGCATGAGCAGTTCTTC. The V gene is TRBV9, the J gene TRBJ2-1, with D uncertain. V lost 3 bases to trimming and J lost 8 bases, with 18 bases between them. The germline V gene has CDR1 SGDLS and CDR2 YYNGEE. This CDR3 is 15 amino acids long.

This chain uses TRBV7-9 with TRBJ1-1; D not certain. Germline assignment: CDR1 SEHNR and CDR2 FQNEAQ (reference sequence). The CDR3 totals 15 residues. The V and J ends lost 6 bases and 1 base respectively, with 15 bases between them. The CDR3 reads CASSSSVGGNTEAFF. For the CDR3, the DNA is TGTGCCAGCAGTTCATCAGTTGGAGGGAACACTGAAGCTTTCTTT. Supplemented by reference TRBV7-9 and TRBJ1-1, the full variable domain reads DTGVSQNPRHKITKRGQNVTFRCDPISEHNRLYWYRQTLGQGPEFLTYFQNEAQLEKSRLLSDRFSAERPKGSFSTLEIQRTEQGDSAMYLCASSSSVGGNTEAFFGQGTRLTVV.

This chain joins TRBV7-9 and TRBJ2-7; tentative D call: TRBD1 (6 bases). CDR1 and CDR2 from the germline V gene are SEHNR and FQNEAQ (reference sequence). Trimming pared 2 bases from V and 3 bases from J, leaving 11 bases between. CDR3 size: 14 residues. DNA of the CDR3: TGTGCCAGCAGCTTACAGGACAGATTCTACGAGCAGTACTTC. Protein sequence: CASSLQDRFYEQYF.

The V and J genes are TRBV20-1 and TRBJ2-5; 9 nucleotides agree with TRBD2. With 3 bases clipped from V and 0 bases from J, the junction kept 8 bases outside the gene matches. Looked up from germline, CDR1 is DFQATT and CDR2 is SNEGSKA (reference sequence). There are 16 residues in the CDR3. The DNA for the CDR3 is TGCAGTGCTAGGTCAGCGGGAGGTGCCAACCAAGAGACCCAGTACTTC. Amino acid sequence: CSARSAGGANQETQYF.

This clonotype was detected a few times. Compared with germline, one end of the junction differs, possibly owing to a read error. This chain links TRBV7-3 with TRBJ2-1; weak D call: TRBD2 (6 bases). Germline CDR1 and CDR2: SGHTA and FQGTGA. This CDR3 is built from 12 residues. This CDR3 is CASSLSGTPSDF. The CDR3, as DNA: TGTGCCAGCAGCTTATCTGGGACTCCAAGCGACTTC.

The V call is TRBV28, the J call TRBJ2-1; 7 bases align to TRBD2. Germline V lookup: CDR1 MDHEN, CDR2 SYDVKM. The CDR3 length is 15 residues. V gave up 7 bases and J gave up 0 bases; unmatched junction bases: 6. CDR3 in amino acids: CASTWGGSSYNEQFF. CDR3 nucleotide sequence: TGTGCCAGCACCTGGGGCGGGAGCTCCTACAATGAGCAGTTCTTC.

This clonotype was counted at least ten times. The chain uses TRBV5-5 and TRBJ1-5, with D tentatively TRBD1 (5 bases). Germline assignment: CDR1 SGHKS and CDR2 YYEKEE (reference sequence). This CDR3 is built from 16 residues. Deletions cut 4 bases from V and 0 bases from J, with 14 bases between. The CDR3 is CASSPGWSNSNQPQHF. As DNA, the CDR3 is TGTGCCAGCAGCCCAGGGTGGAGTAATAGCAATCAGCCCCAGCATTTT. The full variable domain, rest sourced from reference TRBV5-5 and TRBJ1-5, is DAGVTQSPTHLIKTRGQQVTLRCSPISGHKSVSWYQQVLGQGPQFIFQYYEKEERGRGNFPDRFSARQFPNYSSELNVNALLLGDSALYLCASSPGWSNSNQPQHFGDGTRLSIL.

The chain couples TRBV6-1 to TRBJ2-3; TRBD2 aligns across 7 bases. The V and J ends lost 11 bases and 4 bases, in that order; junction bases with no gene match: 3. This CDR3 region has 11 residues. Germline assignment: CDR1 MNHNS and CDR2 SASEGT. This CDR3 reads CAGREADTQYF. The CDR3 nucleotides read TGTGCCGGGAGGGAAGCAGATACGCAGTATTTT.

Turning to this clonotype: This could be a read error, since a much larger clone is one nucleotide away. This chain connects TRBV6-1 to TRBJ2-7; 9 nucleotides line up with TRBD2. The CDR3 totals 16 residues. The V gene's germline CDR1 is MNHNS and CDR2 SASEGT. The CDR3 is CASRGIAGADSYEQHF. DNA of the CDR3: TGTGCCAGCAGGGGAATAGCGGGAGCGGACTCCTACGAGCAGCACTTC.

This chain links TRBV20-1 with TRBJ2-3; weak D call: TRBD2 (6 bases). The CDR3 is made up of 15 amino acids. Germline V gene sequence: CDR1 DFQATT, CDR2 SNEGSKA (reference sequence). The V end was cut by 6 bases, the J end by 4 bases, with 20 bases between. CDR3 sequence reads: CSAITYLGGADTQYF. For the CDR3, the DNA is TGCAGTGCCATCACGTACCTAGGCGGGGCAGATACGCAGTATTTT.

The chain carries TRBV12-3 or TRBV12-4 and TRBJ2-7; 8 bases align to TRBD2. Losses at the gene ends were 7 bases for V and 0 bases for J; bases not matched to a gene: 14. The CDR3 consists of 17 residues. The CDR3: CASTHRGRGGFSYEQYF. In DNA form, the CDR3 reads TGTGCCAGCACCCATCGGGGCCGGGGGGGTTTCTCCTACGAGCAGTACTTC.

This clonotype appeared a few times. V usage is TRBV20-1 and J usage is TRBJ1-5; no clear D gene. The length of the CDR3 is 18 residues. The V gene lost 0 bases and the J gene lost 0 bases, with 18 bases spanning the gap. Germline CDR1 is DFQATT and CDR2 is SNEGSKA (reference sequence). The CDR3: CSARDTSPGYNSNQPQHF. The DNA of the CDR3 is TGCAGTGCTAGAGATACTTCCCCAGGATACAATAGCAATCAGCCCCAGCATTTT.

The sample holds many counts of this clonotype. The chain couples TRBV9 to TRBJ2-1; 7 bases align to TRBD1. In germline, CDR1 is SGDLS, CDR2 YYNGEE. This CDR3 has 15 amino acids. V lost 0 bases, J lost 4 bases, and 4 bases stayed unmatched. The DNA of the CDR3 is TGTGCCAGCAGCGTAGGAGGGGGCCGATACAATGAGCAGTTCTTC. Amino acids: CASSVGGGRYNEQFF.

This clonotype was seen many times. The chain carries TRBV7-2 and TRBJ2-3; 9 bases match TRBD1. J lost 2 bases, V lost 4 bases, and 4 bases had no gene match. From germline, CDR1 is SGHTA and CDR2 FQGNSA. The CDR3 spans 15 residues. The CDR3 bases are TGTGCCAGCAGCTCCGGGACAGGGTACACAGATACGCAGTATTTT. Translated, it gives CASSSGTGYTDTQYF.

The CDR3 loop reads CASSLVGQGSDNSPLHF. Here the CDR3 DNA reads TGTGCCAGCAGCTTAGTGGGTCAGGGAAGCGATAATTCACCCCTCCACTTT. The chain couples TRBV7-2 to TRBJ1-6; D might be TRBD1 (5 bases). CDR3 length: 17 amino acids. The germline V gene encodes CDR1 SGHTA and CDR2 FQGNSA. With 1 base removed from V and 5 bases from J, the gap between germline ends came to 15 bases.

Concerning this clonotype: This may arise from a read error, as a much more abundant clone is one base away. The V and J genes are TRBV5-1 and TRBJ2-1, with 11 bases aligning to TRBD2. This CDR3 is built from 16 residues. Trimming took 4 bases from V and 7 from J; bases not matched to a gene: 10. Germline lookup yields CDR1 SGHRS and CDR2 YFSETQ. The CDR3 DNA follows: TGCGCCAGCAGCATAATTAGCGGGAGGGTTCAAAATGAGCAGTTCTTC. Encoded protein: CASSIISGRVQNEQFF.

The rearrangement joins TRBV13 to TRBJ2-3; 10 nucleotides line up with TRBD1. This CDR3 is built from 13 residues. Trimming removed 3 bases from V and 6 bases from J; junction bases left unmatched: 0. From germline, CDR1 is PRHDT and CDR2 FYEKMQ (reference sequence). CDR3 sequence (DNA): TGTGCCAGCAGCTTGGACAGGGGGGATACGCAGTATTTT. Amino acids: CASSLDRGDTQYF.

The chain couples TRBV18 to TRBJ1-1, with D uncertain. The CDR3 runs to 14 residues. Trimming removed 3 bases from V and 1 base from J, with 9 bases in between. Germline values: CDR1 KGHSH, CDR2 LQKENI. This chain's CDR3 is CASSPKQRNTEAFF. In DNA, the CDR3 is TGTGCCAGCTCACCCAAACAGAGGAACACTGAAGCTTTCTTT.

This chain joins TRBV20-1 and TRBJ1-4; D is possibly TRBD1 (6 bases). V was trimmed by 5 bases and J by 8 bases, leaving 15 bases between them. Germline CDR1 is DFQATT and CDR2 is SNEGSKA (reference sequence). This CDR3 contains 13 residues. DNA of the CDR3: TGCAGTGCTCGGACCGGGGGCCCCGAAAAACTGTTTTTT. Protein sequence: CSARTGGPEKLFF.